One and the same sample provided the 10 T cell receptor beta chains below, sequenced in a study of T cells in Graves' hyperthyroidism and ophthalmopathy (dated by TCRdb to between 2018 and 2021). The library was generated by multiplex PCR. The sequencing machine was an Illumina HiSeq 2000. TCR beta CDR3 regions were amplified from RNA transcripts. A first-round RT-PCR of the TCR CDR3 used the HTBI primer set with the Qiagen OneStep RT-PCR kit. TCRdb applied fastp at Q25 and MiXCR to the public reads, then kept only in-frame beta chains. Here each entry gathers all rows of one CDR3 protein and keeps the most common genes and DNA. The sample records 350,000 to 400,000 distinct CDR3 sequences, 14% to 15% of which are singletons. The top ten hold 30% to 35% of the sample. Sequenced input: blood. The receptors were gathered from a woman in her thirties with Graves' hyperthyroidism.

The chain employs TRBV20-1 and TRBJ2-2, with no clear D. The CDR3 runs to 11 residues. CDR1 and CDR2 (germline): DFQATT, SNEGSKA (reference sequence). Trimming shortened V by 2 bases and J by 8 bases, and 6 bases separated the two germline ends. Here the CDR3 reads CSARRQGELFF. The CDR3, as DNA: TGCAGTGCTAGACGGCAGGGGGAGCTGTTTTTT.

This clonotype was detected ten times or more. The chain has TRBV5-1 and TRBJ2-3, with a weak D call TRBD2 (5 bases). With 4 bases removed from V and 4 bases from J, the gap between germline ends came to 10 bases. The length of the CDR3 is 13 residues. Germline V CDR1 and CDR2: SGHRS, YFSETQ. The CDR3 nucleotides read TGCGCCAGCAGCAGGGAGAGGGCAGATACGCAGTATTTT. Its translation: CASSRERADTQYF.

J is TRBJ2-3 and V is TRBV15; 11 bases agree with TRBD2. V dropped 4 bases and J dropped 2; count of bases not matched to a gene: 8. Germline CDR1 LNHNV, CDR2 YYDKDF (reference sequence). This CDR3 region has 17 residues. The CDR3 loop is CATSILSGRDLTDTQYF. CDR3 in DNA: TGTGCCACCAGCATCCTTAGCGGGAGGGATCTCACAGATACGCAGTATTTT.

This clonotype was observed a handful of times. This sequence joins TRBV12-3 or TRBV12-4 and TRBJ2-1; D is undetermined. Trimming cost V 4 bases and J 14 bases, with 12 bases left between them. The CDR3 is made up of 11 amino acids. The CDR3 coding sequence is TGTGCCAGCAGTTCCGGCAACCGGGAGTTCTTC. Protein product: CASSSGNREFF.

This clonotype has more than one count but fewer than ten. The V call is TRBV20-1, the J call TRBJ2-1; possibly TRBD1 for D (5 bases). CDR1 and CDR2 from the germline V gene are DFQATT and SNEGSKA (reference sequence). The CDR3 contains 13 residues. V lost 0 bases to trimming and J lost 11 bases, with 14 bases between them. The CDR3 spells CSARDSNAGKQFF. The CDR3, as DNA: TGCAGTGCTAGAGATTCTAATGCAGGGAAGCAGTTCTTC.

This clonotype was picked up many times. The chain joins TRBV11-2 to TRBJ2-1, with a tentative D call TRBD2 (5 bases). V lost 1 base and J 6 bases, leaving 13 bases between the germline ends. From germline, CDR1 is SGHAT and CDR2 FQNNGV. This CDR3 region has 15 residues. CDR3: CASSLVWESGNEQFF. Written as DNA, the CDR3 is TGTGCCAGCAGCTTAGTTTGGGAGTCGGGCAATGAGCAGTTCTTC. Full variable domain (outside the CDR3, taken from reference TRBV11-2 and TRBJ2-1): EAGVAQSPRYKIIEKRQSVAFWCNPISGHATLYWYQQILGQGPKLLIQFQNNGVVDDSQLPKDRFSAERLKGVDSTLKIQPAKLEDSAVYLCASSLVWESGNEQFFGPGTRLTVL.

The gene calls are TRBV20-1 and TRBJ2-3; D gene uncertain. The CDR3 is made up of 15 amino acids. Germline CDR1 is DFQATT and CDR2 is SNEGSKA (reference sequence). V was trimmed by 3 bases and J by 1 base, leaving 14 bases between them. The CDR3 spells CSARGTLSGTDTQYF. The CDR3 nucleotides read TGCAGTGCTAGGGGAACCCTTTCTGGCACAGATACGCAGTATTTT.

This clonotype occurred a few times. The chain has TRBV28 and TRBJ2-7; the D is unclear. There are 13 residues in the CDR3. Per germline, CDR1 MDHEN and CDR2 SYDVKM. Trimming took 6 bases from V and 9 from J, leaving 18 bases between them. In nucleotides, the CDR3 is TGTGCCAGCAGCTCCGGGCCTACTAAGGTGCAGTACTTC. Encoded protein: CASSSGPTKVQYF.

A few counts support this clonotype. V is TRBV28 and J is TRBJ1-6, with a weak D call TRBD1 (5 bases). This CDR3 is built from 13 residues. Germline loops: CDR1 MDHEN, CDR2 SYDVKM. V shed 7 bases and J shed 7 bases, with 11 bases lying between them. Here the CDR3 reads CASKQGRNSPLHF. CDR3 nucleotides: TGTGCCAGCAAGCAGGGACGGAATTCACCCCTCCACTTT.

This clonotype was picked up many times. This rearrangement joins TRBV11-2 to TRBJ1-2; D may be TRBD1 (6 bases). The CDR3 is 13 amino acids. Germline CDR1 SGHAT, CDR2 FQNNGV. Between the trimmed V and J ends, which lost 4 bases and 5 bases, there was a span of 11 bases. The CDR3 loop reads CASSSTGPYGYTF. In DNA form, the CDR3 reads TGTGCCAGCAGCTCTACAGGGCCGTATGGCTACACCTTC.